This T cell receptor beta chain was observed in a study of shared clonotypes between healthy human individuals. Study summary: The plates for each donor numbered three CD4 naive, three CD4 memory, two CD8 naive and one CD8 memory.

The V end lost 5 bases, the J end lost 4 bases, and 17 bases lay between the germline ends. The CDR3 covers 16 residues. Per the germline V gene, CDR1 is SGHTA and CDR2 is FQGTGA. Points from the study as a whole: In several donors, around 4.5% of naive CD4 clonotypes appeared in common.

Points on this clone: Its antigen is still unknown.

Data came from immunoSEQ multiplex PCR; TCRdb stores just in-frame clones and leaves some out. Here the sample spans approximately 2,000,000 clones, 85% to 95% being singletons. The TCR was taken from a man aged 18 to 30 in good health. Some clones in this sample may be carry-over from other donors' samples. This chain connects TRBV7-3 to TRBJ2-2; D is possibly TRBD2 (6 bases). The sample taken for sequencing was naive CD4+ T cells from PBMCs. Subset denoted: CD45RA+ positively selected. The CDR3 sequence is CASSPLVAAGTGELFF. The CDR3 coding sequence is TGTGCCAGCAGCCCCTTAGTAGCGGCGGGCACCGGGGAGCTGTTTTTT.